This TCR beta chain was captured by sequencing in a study of Ad26.COV2.S vaccination and SARS-CoV-2 variants (dated by TCRdb to about 2021). About the study as a whole: Vaccine-arm donors came from COV1001, a multicentre, randomized, double-blind, placebo-controlled phase I-IIa trial of Ad26.COV2.S in healthy adults. Dosing of Ad26.COV2.S was intramuscular, at either 5x10^10 or 1x10^11 viral particles, delivered as one shot or as two shots spaced 56 days apart. Sequencing of the TCRbeta repertoire served to evaluate the specificity and breadth of SARS-CoV-2-reactive T cell receptors following Ad26.COV2.S vaccination. The TCR-sequenced set comprised approximately 32 samples: around 20 Ad26.COV2.S vaccine recipients, 5 placebo recipients and 8 SARS-CoV-2 convalescent individuals. Participants in the trial were split at random into five groups of five each, receiving low-dose or high-dose Ad26.COV2.S once or twice, or else placebo on both occasions. Investigators did not know the trial group allocation while performing experiments and assessing outcomes. Results and caveats for the whole study, not just this receptor: Compared with placebo recipients, Ad26.COV2.S recipients showed higher spike-specific TCR breadth (P = 0.0014). The study lacked the statistical power to compare responses across vaccine doses or regimens. Vaccine and placebo recipients had comparable non-spike TCR breadth, which fits with the vaccine containing only spike. Substantial breadth of spike-specific CD8+ and CD4+ T cell responses was reported after vaccination. The authors noted that the TCR breadth and depth analyses may have underestimated total T cell responses.

The treatment or condition tag for this specimen amounts to: around 19 received Ad26.COV2.S at low or high dose, single or two shots; a few received placebo; per-sample allocation not given. Repertoires of vaccine and placebo recipients were sequenced from samples taken on day 63 after the first injection. Between 29 July and 7 August 2020, Cohort 1b enrolled 20 to 30 adults aged 18-55 years at one site in Boston, USA. Ad26.COV2.S was a replication-incompetent adenovirus type 26 vector that expressed a prefusion-stabilized SARS-CoV-2 spike protein derived from the original Wuhan strain. In the case of this clone: Its antigen specificity is not known. One base away there is no much larger clone; base qualities are not given.

The CDR3 spans 16 residues, from the cysteine through the phenylalanine. Only the CDR3 portion is preserved as DNA: 48 bases, with reading frame beginning at the first base. Unmatched junction bases come to 6, with V trimmed by 0 bases and J by 2 bases. Sequences LNHNV (CDR1) and YYDKDF (CDR2) are obtained from the germline V gene (reference sequence). TCRbeta CDR3 regions were sequenced with the immunoSEQ Assay. After extraction, genomic DNA underwent amplification by bias-controlled multiplex PCR, followed by high-throughput sequencing. The original methods were these. To quantify the absolute abundance of each unique TCRbeta CDR3 region, sequences were collapsed and filtered. T cell fraction was estimated by normalizing TCRbeta template counts to usable DNA, which was measured by amplifying reference genes present in all nucleated cells. Repertoire TCRs were annotated as SARS-CoV-2-specific by exact matching of V gene, CDR3 amino acid sequence and J gene to a known reactive TCR set. MIRA supplied the reference SARS-CoV-2 TCR set, which was filtered for enrichment in COVID-19-positive ImmuneCODE repertoires so that public or cross-reactive TCRs were removed. Using the MIRA antigens, annotated TCRs were further analysed by specific ORF or by position within an ORF. Breadth was defined as annotated unique rearrangements over total unique productive rearrangements; depth was the summed frequency of those rearrangements. Group comparisons of TCR breadth used two-sided Wilcoxon rank-sum tests. Here the immuneACCESS table is served through TCRdb, limited to in-frame sequences with V and J called. Missing clones are a known gap in these copies; in checked studies unresolved V genes cover under half, and the rest lacks a known reason. V and J calls and clone size are as listed in that table; D and trimming were resolved from the DNA. The sample table lists 430,000 or so clones, approximately 89% of them with a count of one. The ten largest account for 2% to 3% of the sample.

The source of this sequence is a person between 18 and 59 years old who received the Ad26.COV2.S COVID-19 vaccine or a placebo. Here the sequenced sample was peripheral blood, taken in a trial of Ad26.COV2.S vaccine versus placebo. The chain was built from TRBV15 and TRBJ1-1, and 7 junctional nucleotides match TRBD1. The DNA sequence reads TGTGCCACCAGCAGAGATTACGGGACAGAAAACACTGAAGCTTTCTTT. It translates to CATSRDYGTENTEAFF.